This TCR beta chain was documented in a study of immune cell composition in non-small cell lung cancer. Sequenced by immunoSEQ multiplex PCR; TCRdb stores in-frame clones only, minus some. The sample has thousands of clones; about 74% are singletons. Trimming removed 6 bases from V and 9 bases from J, with 17 bases in between. The CDR3 covers 14 residues. The germline V gene encodes CDR1 MDHEN and CDR2 SYDVKM. The chain uses TRBV28 and TRBJ2-2; D is possibly TRBD2 (6 bases). Sequenced: lung tumor tissue. The sequence derives from a human donor with non-small cell lung cancer. The CDR3 protein is CASSLRRGNRELFF. The CDR3 region has the DNA TGTGCCAGCAGCCTTCGGAGGGGCAACCGGGAGCTGTTTTTT.